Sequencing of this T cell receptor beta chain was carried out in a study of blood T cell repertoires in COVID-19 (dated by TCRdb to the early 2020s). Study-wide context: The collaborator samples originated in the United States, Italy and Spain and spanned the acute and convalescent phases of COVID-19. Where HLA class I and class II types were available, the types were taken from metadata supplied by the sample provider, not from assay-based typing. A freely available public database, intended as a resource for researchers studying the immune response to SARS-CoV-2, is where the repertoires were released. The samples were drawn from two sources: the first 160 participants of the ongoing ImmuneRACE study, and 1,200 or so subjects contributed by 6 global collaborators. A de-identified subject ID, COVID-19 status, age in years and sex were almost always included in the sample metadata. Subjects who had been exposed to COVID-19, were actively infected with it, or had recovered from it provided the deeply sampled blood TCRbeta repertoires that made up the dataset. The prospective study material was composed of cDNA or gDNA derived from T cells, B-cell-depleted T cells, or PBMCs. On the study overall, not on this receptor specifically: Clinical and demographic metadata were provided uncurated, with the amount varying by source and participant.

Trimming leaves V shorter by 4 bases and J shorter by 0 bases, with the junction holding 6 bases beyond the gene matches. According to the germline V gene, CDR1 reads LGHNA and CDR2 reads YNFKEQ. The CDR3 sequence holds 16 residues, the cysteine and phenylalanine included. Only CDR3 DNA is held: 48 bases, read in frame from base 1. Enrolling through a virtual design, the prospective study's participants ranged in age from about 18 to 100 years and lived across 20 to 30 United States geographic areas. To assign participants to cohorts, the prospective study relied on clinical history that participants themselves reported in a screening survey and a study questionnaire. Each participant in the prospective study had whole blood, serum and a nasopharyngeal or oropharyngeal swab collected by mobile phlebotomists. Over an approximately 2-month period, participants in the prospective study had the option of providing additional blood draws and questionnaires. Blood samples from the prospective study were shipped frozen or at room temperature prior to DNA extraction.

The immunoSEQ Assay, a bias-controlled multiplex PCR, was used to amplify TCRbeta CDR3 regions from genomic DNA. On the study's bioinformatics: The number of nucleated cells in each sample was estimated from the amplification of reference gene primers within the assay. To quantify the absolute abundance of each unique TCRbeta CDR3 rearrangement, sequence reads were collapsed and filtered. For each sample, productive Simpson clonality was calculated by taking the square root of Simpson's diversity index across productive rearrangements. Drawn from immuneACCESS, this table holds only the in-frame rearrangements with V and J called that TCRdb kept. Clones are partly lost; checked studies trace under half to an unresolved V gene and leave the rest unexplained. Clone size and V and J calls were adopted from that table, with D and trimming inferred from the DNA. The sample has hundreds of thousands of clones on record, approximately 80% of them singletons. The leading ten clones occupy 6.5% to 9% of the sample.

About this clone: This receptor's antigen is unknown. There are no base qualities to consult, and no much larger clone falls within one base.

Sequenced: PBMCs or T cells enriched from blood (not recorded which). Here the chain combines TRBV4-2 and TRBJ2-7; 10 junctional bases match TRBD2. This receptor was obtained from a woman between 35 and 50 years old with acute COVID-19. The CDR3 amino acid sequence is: CASSPVLAGGSYEQYF. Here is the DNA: TGTGCCAGCAGCCCAGTCTTAGCGGGGGGCTCCTACGAGCAGTACTTC.